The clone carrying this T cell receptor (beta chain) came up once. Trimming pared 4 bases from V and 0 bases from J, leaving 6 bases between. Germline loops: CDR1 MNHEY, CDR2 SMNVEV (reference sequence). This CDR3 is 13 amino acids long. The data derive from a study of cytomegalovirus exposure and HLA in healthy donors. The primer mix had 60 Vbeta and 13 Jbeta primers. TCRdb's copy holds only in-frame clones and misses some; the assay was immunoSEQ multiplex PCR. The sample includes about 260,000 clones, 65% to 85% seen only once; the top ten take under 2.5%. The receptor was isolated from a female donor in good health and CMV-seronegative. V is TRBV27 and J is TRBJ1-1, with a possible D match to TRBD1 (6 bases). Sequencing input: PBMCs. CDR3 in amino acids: CASSSGVNTEAFF. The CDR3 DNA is TGTGCCAGCAGTTCAGGGGTGAACACTGAAGCTTTCTTT.